These 14 T cell receptor beta chains were all obtained from the same sample, sequenced in a study of T cells in Graves' hyperthyroidism and ophthalmopathy. Researchers took RNA transcripts and amplified the TCR beta CDR3 regions from them. Initially, a first-round RT-PCR of the TCR CDR3 employed the HTBI primer set. TCRdb fed the multiplex PCR reads into MiXCR, producing one record per CDR3 protein. There are under 550,000 distinct CDR3 sequences in the sample; approximately 13% occur only once, and more than 4.5% lies in the top ten. Material for sequencing was blood. Receptors were obtained from a woman under 30 with Graves' hyperthyroidism.

This clonotype was counted many times. V usage is TRBV6-2 or TRBV6-3 and J usage is TRBJ1-2; D is possibly TRBD1 (5 bases). The V end was cut by 7 bases, the J end by 4 bases, with 10 bases between. The CDR3 spans 12 residues. CDR1 and CDR2 from the germline V gene are MNHEY and SVGEGT. DNA of the CDR3: TGTGCCAGCAAACACGGGGGCTATGGCTACACCTTC. It encodes CASKHGGYGYTF.

The chain has TRBV9 and TRBJ1-6, with 8 bases aligning to TRBD1. The CDR3 has 15 amino acids. The junction had 9 bases not matched to a gene; V was cut back by 4 bases and J by 9 bases. The germline CDR1 and CDR2 sequences are SGDLS and YYNGEE. CDR3 region: CASSTYGQGFSPLHF. The CDR3 coding sequence is TGTGCCAGCAGCACCTATGGACAGGGATTTTCACCCCTCCACTTT.

This clonotype was recorded at least ten times. CDR3 in DNA: TGTGCCAGCAGCCAAGATACGACAGGGATTGGCTACACCTTC. This codes for CASSQDTTGIGYTF. This chain connects TRBV3-1 to TRBJ1-2; 7 nucleotides agree with TRBD1. Germline lookup yields CDR1 LGHDT and CDR2 YNNKEL (reference sequence). The CDR3 is made up of 14 amino acids. The J segment lost 7 bases and the V segment lost 0 bases, leaving 5 bases of the junction unmatched.

The chain joins TRBV7-9 to TRBJ2-1; 9 bases are shared with TRBD2. The CDR3 extends over 14 amino acids. V shed 3 bases, J shed 5 bases, and the junction held 2 bases outside the gene matches. Germline loops: CDR1 SEHNR, CDR2 FQNEAQ (reference sequence). The CDR3: CASSFSGRHNEQFF. CDR3 DNA: TGTGCCAGCAGCTTTAGCGGGAGACACAATGAGCAGTTCTTC.

This clonotype showed up many times. V is TRBV20-1 and J is TRBJ2-3; D might be TRBD1 or TRBD2, each matching 5 bases. With 6 bases removed from V and 1 base from J, the gap between germline ends came to 14 bases. The V gene's germline CDR1 is DFQATT and CDR2 SNEGSKA (reference sequence). The CDR3 contains 14 residues. As DNA, the CDR3 is TGCAGTGCCCTCGGGGCAACGGGCACAGATACGCAGTATTTT. Translated, it gives CSALGATGTDTQYF.

This clonotype was observed many times. The CDR3, as DNA: TGTGCCAGCAGCACAAGGCCCCCTCCCTACAATGAGCAGTTCTTC. Translation gives CASSTRPPPYNEQFF. V is TRBV7-9 and J is TRBJ2-1; D gene uncertain. The CDR3 runs to 15 residues. Germline V gene data show CDR1 as SEHNR and CDR2 as FQNEAQ (reference sequence). The V end lost 5 bases, the J end lost 2 bases, and 13 bases lay between the germline ends.

This clonotype was detected a few times. The V and J genes are TRBV11-2 and TRBJ1-1, with D unclear. Germline V gene data show CDR1 as SGHAT and CDR2 as FQNNGV. The CDR3 spans 13 residues. Between the trimmed V and J ends, which lost 0 bases and 7 bases, there was a span of 9 bases. DNA for the CDR3: TGTGCCAGCAGCTTAGAGCGCGGGCTTGAAGCTTTCTTT. Residues: CASSLERGLEAFF. The variable domain in full, completed from reference TRBV11-2 and TRBJ1-1, reads EAGVAQSPRYKIIEKRQSVAFWCNPISGHATLYWYQQILGQGPKLLIQFQNNGVVDDSQLPKDRFSAERLKGVDSTLKIQPAKLEDSAVYLCASSLERGLEAFFGQGTRLTVV.

Ten or more counts support this clonotype. The chain links TRBV3-1 to TRBJ2-7; weak D call: TRBD1 (6 bases). Germline V CDR1 and CDR2: LGHDT, YNNKEL (reference sequence). The germline V and J ends were trimmed by 1 base and 2 bases, with 15 bases remaining between them. The CDR3 extends over 16 amino acids. This CDR3 reads CASSQAFGQPAYEQYF. DNA for the CDR3: TGTGCCAGCAGCCAAGCTTTCGGACAGCCTGCCTACGAGCAGTACTTC.

This clonotype was picked up many times. The chain uses TRBV12-3 or TRBV12-4 and TRBJ2-3; 11 positions agree with TRBD2. The CDR3 runs to 16 residues. V lost 4 bases, J lost 4 bases, and 7 bases stayed unmatched. The chain's CDR3 is CASSSMTSGKADTQYF. In nucleotides, the CDR3 is TGTGCCAGCAGTTCAATGACTAGCGGGAAGGCAGATACGCAGTATTTT.

There are many counts of this clonotype. V usage is TRBV28 and J usage is TRBJ2-7, with TRBD2 matching 7 bases. CDR1 MDHEN and CDR2 SYDVKM come from the germline V gene. Trimming at V came to 6 bases and at J to 1 base, leaving 6 bases not matched to a gene. CDR3 length: 14 residues. CDR3 sequence: CASSRLAHSYEQYF. The DNA for the CDR3 is TGTGCCAGCAGCAGACTAGCCCATTCCTACGAGCAGTACTTC.

The sample holds a few counts of this clonotype. The V gene is TRBV15, the J gene TRBJ2-1; a weak D match, TRBD1 (6 bases). CDR3 length equals 15 residues. Germline assignment: CDR1 LNHNV and CDR2 YYDKDF (reference sequence). The V end lost 0 bases, the J end lost 7 bases, and 13 bases lay between the germline ends. The CDR3 loop reads CATSRETGLRNEQFF. CDR3 sequence (DNA): TGTGCCACCAGCAGAGAAACAGGGTTAAGGAATGAGCAGTTCTTC. The full variable domain, in which reference TRBV15 and TRBJ2-1 provide the parts outside the CDR3, is DAMVIQNPRYQVTQFGKPVTLSCSQTLNHNVMYWYQQKSSQAPKLLFHYYDKDFNNEADTPDNFQSRRPNTSFCFLDIRSPGLGDTAMYLCATSRETGLRNEQFFGPGTRLTVL.

This clonotype has a count of ten or more. The chain combines TRBV7-8 with TRBJ2-3; D is unclear. Trimming stripped 4 bases from V and 5 bases from J, with 13 bases between. Germline-derived CDR1 and CDR2 are SGHVS and FQNEAQ. The CDR3 loop spans 14 amino acids. Written as DNA, the CDR3 is TGTGCCAGCAGCTCGCCAGCTACGGGAGATACGCAGTATTTT. Its protein product is CASSSPATGDTQYF.

This clonotype was counted between two and nine times. The rearrangement links TRBV7-2 to TRBJ1-1; the D gene is possibly TRBD1 (5 bases). Trimming stripped 6 bases from V and 5 bases from J, with 16 bases between. The CDR3 contains 14 residues. Germline V gives CDR1 SGHTA, CDR2 FQGNSA. The CDR3, as DNA: TGTGCCAGCAGTCTGGCGGGGCCTCTTACTGAAGCTTTCTTT. This codes for CASSLAGPLTEAFF. Filled out from reference TRBV7-2 and TRBJ1-1, the complete variable domain reads GAGVSQSPSNKVTEKGKDVELRCDPISGHTALYWYRQSLGQGLEFLIYFQGNSAPDKSGLPSDRFSAERTGGSVSTLTIQRTQQEDSAVYLCASSLAGPLTEAFFGQGTRLTVV.

This clonotype has at least ten counts. This rearrangement joins TRBV9 to TRBJ1-1; D remains ambiguous. Between the trimmed V and J ends, which lost 0 bases and 1 base, there was a span of 10 bases. Germline V gene lookup returns CDR1 SGDLS and CDR2 YYNGEE. CDR3 size: 15 residues. Written as DNA, the CDR3 is TGTGCCAGCAGCGTAGGGGTTAGGGAGAACACTGAAGCTTTCTTT. Translated: CASSVGVRENTEAFF.